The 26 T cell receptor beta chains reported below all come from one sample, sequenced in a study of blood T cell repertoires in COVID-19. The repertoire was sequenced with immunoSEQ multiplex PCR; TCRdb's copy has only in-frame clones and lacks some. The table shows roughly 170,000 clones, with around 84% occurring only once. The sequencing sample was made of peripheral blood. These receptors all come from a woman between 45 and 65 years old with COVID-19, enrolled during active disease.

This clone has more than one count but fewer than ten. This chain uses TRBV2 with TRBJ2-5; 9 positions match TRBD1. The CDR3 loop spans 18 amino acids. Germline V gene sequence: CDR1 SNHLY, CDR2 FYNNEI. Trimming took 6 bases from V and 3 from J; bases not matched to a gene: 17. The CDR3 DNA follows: TGTGCCAGCAGCCCTTCTCCCTCCCGGACAGGGGCCGAAGAGACCCAGTACTTC. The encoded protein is CASSPSPSRTGAEETQYF.

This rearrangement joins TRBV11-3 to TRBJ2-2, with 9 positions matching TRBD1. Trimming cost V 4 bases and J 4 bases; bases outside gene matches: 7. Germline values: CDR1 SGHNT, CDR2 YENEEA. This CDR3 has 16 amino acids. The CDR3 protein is CASSSHRGPFTGELFF. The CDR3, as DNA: TGTGCCAGCAGCTCGCACAGGGGGCCTTTCACCGGGGAGCTGTTTTTT.

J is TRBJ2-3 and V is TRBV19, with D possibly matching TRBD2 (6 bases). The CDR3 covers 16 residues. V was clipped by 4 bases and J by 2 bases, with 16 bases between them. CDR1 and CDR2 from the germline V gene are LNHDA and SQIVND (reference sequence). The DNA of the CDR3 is TGTGCCAGTAGTAGACTGCCGGGACTGAACACAGATACGCAGTATTTT. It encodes CASSRLPGLNTDTQYF.

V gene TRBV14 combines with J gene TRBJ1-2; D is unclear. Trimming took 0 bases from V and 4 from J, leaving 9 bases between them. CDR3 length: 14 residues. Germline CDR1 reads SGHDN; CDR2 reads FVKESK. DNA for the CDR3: TGTGCCAGCAGCCAAGATCCAGTAATCTATGGCTACACCTTC. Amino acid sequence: CASSQDPVIYGYTF.

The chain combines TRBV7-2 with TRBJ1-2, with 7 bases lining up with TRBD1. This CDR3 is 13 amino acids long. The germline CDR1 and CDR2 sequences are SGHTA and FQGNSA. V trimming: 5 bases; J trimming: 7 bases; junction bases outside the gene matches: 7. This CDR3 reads CASSLDRVVGYTF. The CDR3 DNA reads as TGTGCCAGCAGCCTCGACAGGGTGGTTGGCTACACCTTC.

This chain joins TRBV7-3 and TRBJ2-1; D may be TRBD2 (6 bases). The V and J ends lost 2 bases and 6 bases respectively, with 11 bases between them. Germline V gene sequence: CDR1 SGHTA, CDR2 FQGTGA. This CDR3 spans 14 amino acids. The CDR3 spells CASSLGQGGNEQFF. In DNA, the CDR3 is TGTGCCAGCAGCTTAGGGCAGGGAGGCAATGAGCAGTTCTTC.

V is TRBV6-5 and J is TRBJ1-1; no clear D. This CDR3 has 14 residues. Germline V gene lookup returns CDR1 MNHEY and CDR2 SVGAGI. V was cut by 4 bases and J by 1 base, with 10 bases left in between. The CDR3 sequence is CASSFSEPNTEAFF. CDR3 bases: TGTGCCAGCAGTTTTAGTGAACCGAACACTGAAGCTTTCTTT.

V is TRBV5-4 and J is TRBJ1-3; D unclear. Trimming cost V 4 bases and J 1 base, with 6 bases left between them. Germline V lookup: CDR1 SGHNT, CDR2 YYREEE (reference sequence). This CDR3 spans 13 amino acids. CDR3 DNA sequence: TGTGCCAGCAGCCCCGGTTCTGGAAACACCATATATTTT. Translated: CASSPGSGNTIYF. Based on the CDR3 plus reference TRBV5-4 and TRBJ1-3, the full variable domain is ETGVTQSPTHLIKTRGQQVTLRCSSQSGHNTVSWYQQALGQGPQFIFQYYREEENGRGNFPPRFSGLQFPNYSSELNVNALELDDSALYLCASSPGSGNTIYFGEGSWLTVV.

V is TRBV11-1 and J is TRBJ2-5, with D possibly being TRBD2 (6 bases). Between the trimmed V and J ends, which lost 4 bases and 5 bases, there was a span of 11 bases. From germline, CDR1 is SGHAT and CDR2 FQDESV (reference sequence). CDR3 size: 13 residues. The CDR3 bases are TGTGCCAGCAGCTCCGGGGGTCGGGAGACCCAGTACTTC. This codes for CASSSGGRETQYF.

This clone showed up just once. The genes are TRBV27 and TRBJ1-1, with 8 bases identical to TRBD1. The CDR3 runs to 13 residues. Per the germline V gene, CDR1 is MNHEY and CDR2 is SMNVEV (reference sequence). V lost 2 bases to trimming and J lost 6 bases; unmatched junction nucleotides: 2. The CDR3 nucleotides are TGTGCCAGCAGTTTAGACAGGGGTTCTGAAGCTTTCTTT. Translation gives CASSLDRGSEAFF.

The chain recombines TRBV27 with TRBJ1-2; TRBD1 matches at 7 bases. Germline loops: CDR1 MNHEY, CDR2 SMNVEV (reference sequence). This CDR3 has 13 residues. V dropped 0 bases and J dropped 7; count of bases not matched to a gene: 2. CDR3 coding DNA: TGTGCCAGCAGTTTATCAGGGGGCGTTGGCTACACCTTC. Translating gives CASSLSGGVGYTF.

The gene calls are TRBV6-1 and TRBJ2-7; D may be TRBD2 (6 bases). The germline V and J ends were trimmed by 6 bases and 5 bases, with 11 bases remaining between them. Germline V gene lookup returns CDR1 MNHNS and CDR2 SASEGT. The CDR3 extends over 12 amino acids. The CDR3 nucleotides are TGTGCCAGCAGCCACGGGGGAAACGAGCAGTACTTC. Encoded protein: CASSHGGNEQYF.

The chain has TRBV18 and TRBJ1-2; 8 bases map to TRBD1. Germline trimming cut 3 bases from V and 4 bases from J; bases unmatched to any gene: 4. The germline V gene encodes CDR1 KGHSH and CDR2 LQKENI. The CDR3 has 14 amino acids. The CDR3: CASSPDRVGYGYTF. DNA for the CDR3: TGTGCCAGCTCACCGGACAGGGTGGGCTATGGCTACACCTTC.

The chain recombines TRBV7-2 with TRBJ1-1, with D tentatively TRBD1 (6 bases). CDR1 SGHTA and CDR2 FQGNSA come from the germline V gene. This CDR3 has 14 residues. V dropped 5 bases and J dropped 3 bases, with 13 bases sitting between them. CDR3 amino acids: CASSGKGGDTEAFF. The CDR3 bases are TGTGCCAGCAGCGGAAAGGGGGGGGACACTGAAGCTTTCTTT.

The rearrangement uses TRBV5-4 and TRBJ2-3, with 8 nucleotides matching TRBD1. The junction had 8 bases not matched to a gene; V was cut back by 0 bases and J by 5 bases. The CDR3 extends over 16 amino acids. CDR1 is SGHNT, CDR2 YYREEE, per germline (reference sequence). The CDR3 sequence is CASSLVGQGAVDTQYF. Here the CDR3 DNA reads TGTGCCAGCAGCTTGGTGGGCCAGGGGGCTGTAGATACGCAGTATTTT.

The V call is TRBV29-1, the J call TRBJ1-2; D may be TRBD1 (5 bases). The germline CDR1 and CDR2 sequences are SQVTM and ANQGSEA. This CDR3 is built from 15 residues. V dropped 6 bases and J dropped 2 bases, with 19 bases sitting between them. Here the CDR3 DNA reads TGCAGCGTCCATCTCGCCGGGGGTCAAAACTATGGCTACACCTTC. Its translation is CSVHLAGGQNYGYTF.

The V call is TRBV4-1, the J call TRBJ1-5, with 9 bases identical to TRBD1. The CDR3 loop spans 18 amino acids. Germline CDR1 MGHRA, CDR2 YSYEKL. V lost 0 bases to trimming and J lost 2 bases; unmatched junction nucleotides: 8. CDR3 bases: TGCGCCAGCAGCCAAGATCTGGGACAGGGAAACGGCAATCAGCCCCAGCATTTT. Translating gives CASSQDLGQGNGNQPQHF.

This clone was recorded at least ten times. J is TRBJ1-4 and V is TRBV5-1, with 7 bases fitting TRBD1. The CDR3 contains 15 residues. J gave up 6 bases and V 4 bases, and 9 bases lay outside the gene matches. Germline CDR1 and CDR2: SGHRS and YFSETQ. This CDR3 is CASSLTGLRYEKLFF. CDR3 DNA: TGCGCCAGCAGCCTGACAGGGTTGAGGTATGAAAAACTGTTTTTT.

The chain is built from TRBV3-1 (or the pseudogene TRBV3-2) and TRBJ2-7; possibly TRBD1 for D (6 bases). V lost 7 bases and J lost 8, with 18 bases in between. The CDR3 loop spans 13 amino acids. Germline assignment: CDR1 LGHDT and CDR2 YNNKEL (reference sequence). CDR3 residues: CASTSNRVSQQYF. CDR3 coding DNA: TGTGCCAGCACCTCGAACAGGGTATCTCAGCAGTACTTC.

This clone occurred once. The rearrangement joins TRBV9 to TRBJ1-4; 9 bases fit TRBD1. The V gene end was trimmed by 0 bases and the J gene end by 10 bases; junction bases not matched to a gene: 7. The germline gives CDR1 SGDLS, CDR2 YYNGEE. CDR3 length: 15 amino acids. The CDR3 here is CASSVEGQGFGKLFF. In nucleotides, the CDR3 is TGTGCCAGCAGCGTAGAGGGACAGGGTTTTGGAAAACTGTTTTTT.

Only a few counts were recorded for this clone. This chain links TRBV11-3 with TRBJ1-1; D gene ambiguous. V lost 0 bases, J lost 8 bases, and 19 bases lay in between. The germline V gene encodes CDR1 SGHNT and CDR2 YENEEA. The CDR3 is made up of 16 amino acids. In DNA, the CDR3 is TGTGCCAGCAGCTTAGATCCTTATAATGGCGGGCCCGAAGCTTTCTTT. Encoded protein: CASSLDPYNGGPEAFF.

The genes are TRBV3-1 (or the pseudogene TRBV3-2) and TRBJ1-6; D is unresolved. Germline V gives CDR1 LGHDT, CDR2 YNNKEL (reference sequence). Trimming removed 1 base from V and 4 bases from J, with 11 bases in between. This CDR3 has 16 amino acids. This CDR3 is CASSQVGSPYNSPLHF. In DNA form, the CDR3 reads TGTGCCAGCAGCCAAGTAGGGAGCCCGTATAATTCACCCCTCCACTTT.

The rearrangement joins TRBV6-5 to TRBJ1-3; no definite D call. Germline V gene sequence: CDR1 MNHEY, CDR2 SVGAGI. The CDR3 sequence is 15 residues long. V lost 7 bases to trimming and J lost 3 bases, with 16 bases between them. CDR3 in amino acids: CASTAPGYSGNTIYF. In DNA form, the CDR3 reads TGTGCCAGCACTGCCCCGGGGTATAGTGGAAACACCATATATTTT.

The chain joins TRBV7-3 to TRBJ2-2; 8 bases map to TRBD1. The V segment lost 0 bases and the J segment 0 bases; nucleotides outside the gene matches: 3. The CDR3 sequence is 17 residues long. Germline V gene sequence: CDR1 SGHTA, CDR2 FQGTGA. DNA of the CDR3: TGTGCCAGCAGCTTAACGTCAGGGGGCACGAACACCGGGGAGCTGTTTTTT. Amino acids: CASSLTSGGTNTGELFF.

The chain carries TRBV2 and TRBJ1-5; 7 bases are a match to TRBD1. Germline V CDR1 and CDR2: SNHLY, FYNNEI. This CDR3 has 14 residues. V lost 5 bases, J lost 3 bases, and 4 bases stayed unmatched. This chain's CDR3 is CASSRDRFNQPQHF. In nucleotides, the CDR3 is TGTGCCAGCAGTCGGGACAGATTCAATCAGCCCCAGCATTTT.

The CDR3 DNA reads TGTGCCAGCTCCCCCCGGACAGGGGGTATTGCCAAAAACATTCAGTACTTC. This sequence encodes CASSPRTGGIAKNIQYF. The chain combines TRBV18 with TRBJ2-4, with 10 positions matching TRBD1. Germline V CDR1 and CDR2: KGHSH, LQKENI. V was pared by 6 bases and J by 1 base, with 9 bases of the junction left unmatched. There are 17 residues in the CDR3.